This T cell receptor beta chain was retrieved from a study of T cells after yellow fever vaccination. Whole-study results and caveats: Post-booster reappearance was seen for most primary-vaccination clones (about 96% CD4, 88% CD8).

Each CDR3 protein is one row after TCRdb ran MiXCR on the 5' RACE reads. The table lists 250,000 to 300,000 distinct CDR3 sequences, around 4.9% of them singletons, with 2.5% to 4% in the top ten. This CDR3 has 16 amino acids. A remark on this clonotype: Its antigen is currently unknown.

Specimen: CD4+ T cells sorted from PBMCs, collected on the day of the yellow fever booster vaccination. The sequence derives from a man aged 18 to 35 who received the YFV17D yellow fever vaccine. The chain employs TRBV3-2 and TRBJ2-1; the D segment call TRBD1 is taken from the table without a DNA check. TRBV3-2 is classified as a pseudogene. The DNA for the CDR3 is TGTGCCAGCAGCCAAGATCGGCAGGGGTCCCACGATGAGCAGTTCTTC. It specifies CASSQDRQGSHDEQFF.